This is a list of T cell receptor beta chains from one sample in a study of cytomegalovirus exposure and HLA in healthy donors. Using immunoSEQ multiplex PCR, the repertoire was profiled, and TCRdb retains in-frame clones only, with some absent. The table records 110,000 to 150,000 clones, roughly 82% of them present only once. The sequenced material came from PBMCs. The receptors were gathered from a male donor in good health and CMV-seronegative. Each CDR3 is given with its conserved first and last residue. A D gene is named only where the DNA matches it firmly. Only some rows state a clone size, as once, few, many or a class for expanded clones.

d_call: TRBD1; v_call: TRBV7-9; j_call: TRBJ2-7; clone_size: -; cdr3_aa: CASSLGQGGKQYF; cdr3_nt: TGTGCCAGCAGCTTAGGACAGGGGGGGAAGCAGTACTTC
d_call: TRBD2; v_call: TRBV25-1; j_call: TRBJ2-5; clone_size: few; cdr3_aa: CASSESGLAEQETQYF; cdr3_nt: TGTGCCAGCAGTGAATCTGGGCTAGCGGAACAAGAGACCCAGTACTTC
d_call: TRBD2; v_call: TRBV29-1; j_call: TRBJ2-7; clone_size: -; cdr3_aa: CSVAGSPTSGFYEQYF; cdr3_nt: TGCAGCGTTGCAGGTAGCCCCACTAGCGGGTTCTACGAGCAGTACTTC
d_call: -; v_call: TRBV11-3; j_call: TRBJ2-2; clone_size: -; cdr3_aa: CASSLDTGELFF; cdr3_nt: TGTGCCAGCAGCCTTGACACCGGGGAGCTGTTTTTT
d_call: TRBD1; v_call: TRBV19; j_call: TRBJ1-2; clone_size: -; cdr3_aa: CASSISIPGTGKDYYGYTF; cdr3_nt: TGTGCCAGTAGTATAAGTATTCCGGGGACAGGGAAAGACTACTATGGCTACACCTTC
d_call: -; v_call: TRBV23-1; j_call: TRBJ1-3; clone_size: -; cdr3_aa: CATVETVTFSGNTIYF; cdr3_nt: TGCGCCACGGTTGAGACAGTGACTTTTTCCGGAAACACCATATATTTT
d_call: TRBD1; v_call: TRBV6-1; j_call: TRBJ2-7; clone_size: -; cdr3_aa: CASRAGTGGYEQYF; cdr3_nt: TGTGCCAGCAGGGCCGGGACAGGGGGCTACGAGCAGTACTTC
d_call: -; v_call: TRBV19; j_call: TRBJ2-3; clone_size: -; cdr3_aa: CASRSITGGADTQYF; cdr3_nt: TGTGCCAGTAGGTCAATCACAGGGGGGGCAGATACGCAGTATTTT
d_call: -; v_call: TRBV7-6; j_call: TRBJ2-7; clone_size: -; cdr3_aa: CASSFDGGEQYF; cdr3_nt: TGTGCCAGCAGCTTCGACGGCGGCGAGCAGTACTTC
d_call: -; v_call: TRBV7-3; j_call: TRBJ2-7; clone_size: -; cdr3_aa: CASSPEGLSYEQYF; cdr3_nt: TGTGCCAGCAGCCCAGAGGGACTTTCCTACGAGCAGTACTTC
d_call: -; v_call: TRBV7-2; j_call: TRBJ2-7; clone_size: -; cdr3_aa: CASSLGRGGYEQYF; cdr3_nt: TGTGCCAGCAGCTTGGGGAGAGGAGGCTACGAGCAGTACTTC
d_call: -; v_call: TRBV6-1; j_call: TRBJ1-4; clone_size: -; cdr3_aa: CASSESQADKLFF; cdr3_nt: TGTGCCAGCAGTGAATCGCAGGCAGACAAACTGTTTTTT
d_call: TRBD1; v_call: TRBV7-9; j_call: TRBJ2-3; clone_size: -; cdr3_aa: CASSLTGGSDTQYF; cdr3_nt: TGTGCCAGCAGCTTAACAGGGGGCTCAGATACGCAGTATTTT
d_call: TRBD2; v_call: TRBV11-1; j_call: TRBJ2-5; clone_size: -; cdr3_aa: CASSLLGLATQVVETQYF; cdr3_nt: TGTGCCAGCAGCCTACTCGGACTAGCGACCCAGGTTGTTGAGACCCAGTACTTC
d_call: TRBD1; v_call: TRBV6-1; j_call: TRBJ1-5; clone_size: -; cdr3_aa: CASSLGQGPSQPQHF; cdr3_nt: TGTGCCAGCAGTCTCGGACAGGGCCCCAGTCAGCCCCAGCATTTT
d_call: -; v_call: TRBV9; j_call: TRBJ1-5; clone_size: -; cdr3_aa: CASSVGPGPLSNQPQHF; cdr3_nt: TGTGCCAGCAGCGTAGGCCCAGGGCCCTTGAGCAATCAGCCCCAGCATTTT
d_call: TRBD1; v_call: TRBV5-1; j_call: TRBJ2-7; clone_size: few; cdr3_aa: CASSIGTGGYEQYF; cdr3_nt: TGCGCCAGCAGCATCGGGACAGGGGGCTACGAGCAGTACTTC
d_call: -; v_call: TRBV7-9; j_call: TRBJ2-3; clone_size: -; cdr3_aa: CASSRFVRSRDTQYF; cdr3_nt: TGTGCCAGCAGCCGTTTCGTGCGGAGCAGAGATACGCAGTATTTT
d_call: -; v_call: TRBV27; j_call: TRBJ2-7; clone_size: -; cdr3_aa: CASSVLATSYEQYF; cdr3_nt: TGTGCCAGCAGTGTTCTAGCGACGTCCTACGAGCAGTACTTC
d_call: -; v_call: TRBV4-1; j_call: TRBJ2-7; clone_size: -; cdr3_aa: CASSQDLQSYEQYF; cdr3_nt: TGCGCCAGCAGCCAAGATCTCCAGTCCTACGAGCAGTACTTC
d_call: TRBD2; v_call: TRBV27; j_call: TRBJ2-7; clone_size: -; cdr3_aa: CASSFTGTSFYEQYF; cdr3_nt: TGTGCCAGCAGTTTTACCGGGACTAGCTTTTACGAGCAGTACTTC
d_call: TRBD1; v_call: TRBV28; j_call: TRBJ2-5; clone_size: few; cdr3_aa: CASSFGQGGIETQYF; cdr3_nt: TGTGCCAGCAGCTTTGGACAGGGTGGGATTGAGACCCAGTACTTC
d_call: -; v_call: TRBV18; j_call: TRBJ2-5; clone_size: -; cdr3_aa: CASSEQETQYF; cdr3_nt: TGTGCCAGCTCGGAGCAAGAGACCCAGTACTTC
d_call: TRBD2; v_call: TRBV6-5; j_call: TRBJ2-5; clone_size: -; cdr3_aa: CASSLGLAGGQETQYF; cdr3_nt: TGTGCCAGCAGTTTAGGACTAGCGGGGGGCCAAGAGACCCAGTACTTC
d_call: -; v_call: TRBV11-1; j_call: TRBJ1-1; clone_size: -; cdr3_aa: CASSLGRNTEAFF; cdr3_nt: TGTGCCAGCAGCCTTGGGAGGAACACTGAAGCTTTCTTT
d_call: TRBD2; v_call: TRBV11-2; j_call: TRBJ2-5; clone_size: -; cdr3_aa: CASSSPTSGGGETQYF; cdr3_nt: TGTGCCAGCAGCTCACCGACTAGCGGGGGGGGAGAGACCCAGTACTTC
d_call: -; v_call: TRBV28; j_call: TRBJ1-4; clone_size: few; cdr3_aa: CASSSVGGYVEKLFF; cdr3_nt: TGTGCCAGCAGTTCCGTAGGCGGATATGTTGAAAAACTGTTTTTT
d_call: -; v_call: TRBV19; j_call: TRBJ1-2; clone_size: -; cdr3_aa: CASSILDSYGYTF; cdr3_nt: TGTGCCAGTAGTATTCTAGACTCCTATGGCTACACCTTC
d_call: -; v_call: TRBV7-3; j_call: TRBJ2-1; clone_size: -; cdr3_aa: CASRRTPGLDSYNEQFF; cdr3_nt: TGTGCCAGCAGGAGAACACCGGGACTCGACTCCTACAATGAGCAGTTCTTC
d_call: -; v_call: TRBV7-6; j_call: TRBJ1-1; clone_size: -; cdr3_aa: CASSLVEGRGTEAFF; cdr3_nt: TGTGCCAGCAGCTTAGTTGAGGGGCGCGGGACTGAAGCTTTTTTT
d_call: TRBD1; v_call: TRBV18; j_call: TRBJ1-6; clone_size: -; cdr3_aa: CASSPRDSPNSPLHF; cdr3_nt: TGTGCCAGCTCACCCAGGGACAGCCCGAATTCACCCCTCCACTTT
d_call: -; v_call: TRBV28; j_call: TRBJ1-3; clone_size: -; cdr3_aa: CASRQLGAVLENTIYF; cdr3_nt: TGTGCCAGCAGACAATTAGGGGCCGTCCTCGAAAACACCATATATTTT
d_call: -; v_call: TRBV7-8; j_call: TRBJ1-3; clone_size: once; cdr3_aa: CASSLGPGGSGNTIYF; cdr3_nt: TGTGCCAGCAGCTTAGGGCCCGGCGGCTCTGGAAACACCATATATTTT
d_call: -; v_call: TRBV5-1; j_call: TRBJ2-3; clone_size: once; cdr3_aa: CASSLQGNPEDTQYF; cdr3_nt: TGCGCCAGCAGCCTCCAGGGGAATCCGGAAGATACGCAGTATTTT
d_call: -; v_call: TRBV7-2; j_call: TRBJ2-7; clone_size: -; cdr3_aa: CASSSAGIYEQYF; cdr3_nt: TGTGCCAGCAGCTCCGCAGGGATCTACGAGCAGTACTTC
d_call: -; v_call: TRBV28; j_call: TRBJ1-5; clone_size: -; cdr3_aa: CASSPTDNQPQHF; cdr3_nt: TGTGCCAGCAGTCCGACTGACAATCAGCCCCAGCATTTT
d_call: TRBD1; v_call: TRBV11-2; j_call: TRBJ2-1; clone_size: -; cdr3_aa: CASSLVRMDRIEQFF; cdr3_nt: TGTGCCAGCAGCTTAGTACGTATGGACAGGATCGAGCAGTTCTTC
d_call: TRBD1; v_call: TRBV6-1; j_call: TRBJ1-5; clone_size: -; cdr3_aa: CASRPGTGGHQPQHF; cdr3_nt: TGTGCCAGCAGGCCGGGAACAGGGGGCCATCAGCCCCAGCATTTT
d_call: -; v_call: TRBV6-5; j_call: TRBJ1-2; clone_size: -; cdr3_aa: CASSLQGRAGYTF; cdr3_nt: TGTGCCAGCAGTTTACAGGGAAGAGCGGGGTACACCTTC
d_call: TRBD1; v_call: TRBV29-1; j_call: TRBJ1-2; clone_size: -; cdr3_aa: CSPRQGWDYTF; cdr3_nt: TGCAGCCCTAGACAGGGTTGGGACTACACCTTC
d_call: -; v_call: TRBV11-2; j_call: TRBJ2-1; clone_size: -; cdr3_aa: CASSLARQGGYNEQFF; cdr3_nt: TGTGCCAGCAGCTTAGCAAGGCAGGGGGGCTACAATGAGCAGTTCTTC
d_call: -; v_call: TRBV6-5; j_call: TRBJ2-7; clone_size: -; cdr3_aa: CACSYGQNLMFDEQYF; cdr3_nt: TGTGCCTGCAGTTACGGCCAGAATTTGATGTTCGACGAGCAGTACTTC